The 20 T cell receptor beta chains below all came from one sample that was sequenced in a study of human T cells and chemical hapten exposure. Regarding time point: pre-sensitization, week 0. Treatment denoted: therapeutic diphenylcyclopropenone sensitization with weekly scalp DPC. TCRdb re-derived calls from the RACE reads in MiXCR, one entry per CDR3 protein. The sample includes 62,000 or so distinct CDR3 sequences, approximately 11% seen only once; the top ten take 5.2%. The sequenced sample was whole blood, obtained in connection with sensitization to the hapten diphenylcyclopropenone (DPC). Receptors were obtained from a woman aged 45-60 years with alopecia areata. Some clones in this sample may be carry-over from other donors' samples.

The genes are TRBV7-9 and TRBJ2-3, with 11 bases lining up with TRBD2. Germline CDR1 SEHNR, CDR2 FQNEAQ (reference sequence). This CDR3 region has 15 residues. V lost 2 bases, J lost 7 bases, and 5 bases stayed unmatched. CDR3 in DNA: TGTGCCAGCAGCTTACTAGCGGGGGGCGGGAATACGCAGTATTTT. The encoded protein is CASSLLAGGGNTQYF.

There are a few counts of this clonotype. V is TRBV4-3 and J is TRBJ1-2; D gene ambiguous. Trimming removed 0 bases at V and 7 bases at J, with 21 bases between. This CDR3 contains 17 residues. Germline V gene data show CDR1 as LGHNA and CDR2 as YSLEER. Here the CDR3 reads CASSQDRGVSAAGGYTF. The CDR3 nucleotides are TGCGCCAGCAGCCAAGATCGGGGAGTCTCCGCCGCTGGTGGCTACACCTTC.

The rearrangement joins TRBV3-1 to TRBJ1-2; 10 bases match TRBD1. This CDR3 comprises 17 residues. Per the germline V gene, CDR1 is LGHDT and CDR2 is YNNKEL (reference sequence). V lost 5 bases, J lost 4 bases, and 13 bases stayed unmatched. CDR3 nucleotides: TGTGCCAGCAGCTTCCGGGACAGGGGTCGTCACGGCTATGGCTACACCTTC. Translating it yields CASSFRDRGRHGYGYTF.

V usage is TRBV11-2 and J usage is TRBJ2-5; D gene ambiguous. CDR3 length: 13 residues. V was trimmed by 5 bases and J by 1 base, leaving 8 bases between them. Germline CDR1 SGHAT, CDR2 FQNNGV. The DNA for the CDR3 is TGTGCCAGCAGCCAGACTCCCCAAGAGACCCAGTACTTC. Its translation is CASSQTPQETQYF.

The chain links TRBV20-1 to TRBJ2-7, with 8 nucleotides matching TRBD1. The J segment lost 8 bases and the V segment lost 3 bases, leaving 15 bases of the junction unmatched. This CDR3 is built from 15 residues. CDR1 DFQATT and CDR2 SNEGSKA come from the germline V gene (reference sequence). CDR3 residues: CSASRAGQGFGKQYF. The DNA of the CDR3 is TGCAGTGCTAGTCGTGCTGGACAGGGATTCGGGAAGCAGTACTTC.

Many counts were recorded for this clonotype. Here the CDR3 DNA reads TGTGCCAGCAGTTCGGGGGGCCCTAGAAGCTACGAGCAGTACTTC. As protein: CASSSGGPRSYEQYF. V usage is TRBV28 and J usage is TRBJ2-7, with TRBD2 as a possible D gene (7 bases). Trimming cost V 4 bases and J 3 bases, with 16 bases left between them. The CDR3 length is 15 residues. Germline V gene lookup returns CDR1 MDHEN and CDR2 SYDVKM. The full variable domain, rest sourced from reference TRBV28 and TRBJ2-7, is DVKVTQSSRYLVKRTGEKVFLECVQDMDHENMFWYRQDPGLGLRLIYFSYDVKMKEKGDIPEGYSVSREKKERFSLILESASTNQTSMYLCASSSGGPRSYEQYFGPGTRLTVT.

The table lists this clonotype with many counts. V usage is TRBV20-1 and J usage is TRBJ2-3, with D tentatively TRBD2 (7 bases). The CDR3 is made up of 15 amino acids. V lost 3 bases, J lost 2 bases, and 15 bases lay in between. Germline V gene sequence: CDR1 DFQATT, CDR2 SNEGSKA (reference sequence). CDR3 sequence (DNA): TGCAGTGCTAGTGTGCGGGGGCCAAACACAGATACGCAGTATTTT. It translates to CSASVRGPNTDTQYF.

The chain recombines TRBV2 with TRBJ2-1, with TRBD1 identical over 9 bases. The CDR3 length is 17 residues. Looked up from germline, CDR1 is SNHLY and CDR2 is FYNNEI. With V trimmed by 6 bases and J by 0 bases, 9 bases remained unmatched. This CDR3 is CASSRDRASSSYNEQFF. CDR3 sequence (DNA): TGTGCCAGCAGCCGGGACAGGGCCTCTTCCTCCTACAATGAGCAGTTCTTC.

In this sample, this clonotype turned up many times. The chain has TRBV3-1 and TRBJ1-5; a possible D gene is TRBD1 (6 bases). There are 15 residues in the CDR3. Germline CDR1 LGHDT, CDR2 YNNKEL (reference sequence). Trimming took off 3 bases at V and 5 bases at J, with 14 bases between the two ends. The CDR3 sequence: CASSQYRTADQPQHF. The CDR3 region has the DNA TGTGCCAGCAGCCAGTACAGGACAGCCGATCAGCCCCAGCATTTT. Looking up the rest from reference TRBV3-1 and TRBJ1-5 gives the full variable domain: DTAVSQTPKYLVTQMGNDKSIKCEQNLGHDTMYWYKQDSKKFLKIMFSYNNKELIINETVPNRFSPKSPDKAHLNLHINSLELGDSAVYFCASSQYRTADQPQHFGDGTRLSIL.

The rearrangement uses TRBV6-2 or TRBV6-3 and TRBJ2-1, with 10 bases fitting TRBD2. The germline V gene encodes CDR1 MNHEY and CDR2 SVGEGT. Trimming cost V 3 bases and J 3 bases; bases outside gene matches: 2. This CDR3 comprises 15 residues. Written as DNA, the CDR3 is TGTGCCAGCAGTTATCTAGCGGGGGTCTACAATGAGCAGTTCTTC. Translated: CASSYLAGVYNEQFF.

In its sample, this clonotype was seen many times. This sequence joins TRBV29-1 and TRBJ2-1; maybe TRBD1 (6 bases). The CDR3 sequence is 14 residues long. CDR1 and CDR2 from the germline V gene are SQVTM and ANQGSEA. Trimming took 7 bases from V and 0 from J, leaving 13 bases between them. The CDR3 DNA reads as TGCAGCGCCCGACAGGCCGGCTCCTACAATGAGCAGTTCTTC. This translates into CSARQAGSYNEQFF.

The V and J genes are TRBV5-1 and TRBJ2-1, with a tentative D call TRBD1 (5 bases). The germline V gene has CDR1 SGHRS and CDR2 YFSETQ. The V end lost 4 bases, the J end lost 6 bases, and 20 bases lay between the germline ends. The CDR3 has 16 residues. The CDR3 protein is CASSRIGAEPGNEQFF. For the CDR3, the DNA is TGCGCCAGCAGCCGTATTGGGGCGGAGCCAGGCAATGAGCAGTTCTTC.

This clonotype was seen only a few times. This rearrangement joins TRBV4-2 to TRBJ2-3, with a tentative D call TRBD2 (5 bases). The germline V gene has CDR1 LGHNA and CDR2 YNFKEQ. CDR3 length equals 17 residues. The germline V and J ends were trimmed by 1 base and 0 bases, with 14 bases remaining between them. This chain's CDR3 is CASSQGRLRESTDTQYF. The CDR3 DNA reads TGTGCCAGCAGCCAAGGGAGGTTAAGAGAGAGCACAGATACGCAGTATTTT.

This clonotype was counted ten times or more. J is TRBJ2-1 and V is TRBV20-1; D might be TRBD2 (6 bases). The germline V gene has CDR1 DFQATT and CDR2 SNEGSKA (reference sequence). The CDR3 is made up of 12 amino acids. Trimming took 0 bases from V and 7 from J, leaving 7 bases between them. The CDR3 protein is CSARDGTNEQFF. The CDR3 DNA reads TGCAGTGCTAGAGACGGGACTAATGAGCAGTTCTTC.

The V call is TRBV28, the J call TRBJ1-3; TRBD1 might be the D (5 bases). Trimming cost V 7 bases and J 0 bases, with 13 bases left between them. CDR3 size: 15 residues. Germline assignment: CDR1 MDHEN and CDR2 SYDVKM. CDR3 bases: TGTGCCAGCAAGGGGCAGAGAATCTCTGGAAACACCATATATTTT. Amino acids: CASKGQRISGNTIYF. The full variable domain, in which reference TRBV28 and TRBJ1-3 provide the parts outside the CDR3, is DVKVTQSSRYLVKRTGEKVFLECVQDMDHENMFWYRQDPGLGLRLIYFSYDVKMKEKGDIPEGYSVSREKKERFSLILESASTNQTSMYLCASKGQRISGNTIYFGEGSWLTVV.

V and J are TRBV7-9 and TRBJ2-5, with 10 bases that match TRBD1. V lost 4 bases, J lost 5 bases, and 7 bases stayed unmatched. There are 15 residues in the CDR3. Per germline, CDR1 SEHNR and CDR2 FQNEAQ (reference sequence). The CDR3 region is CASSSTGTGEETQYF. The DNA of the CDR3 is TGTGCCAGCAGCTCAACCGGGACAGGGGAGGAGACCCAGTACTTC.

In the case of this clonotype: This may come from a read error, since a much larger clone is one base off. The chain uses TRBV28 and TRBJ2-5; TRBD1 agrees at 8 bases. Per the germline V gene, CDR1 is MDHEN and CDR2 is SYDVKM. The CDR3 totals 12 residues. The CDR3 coding sequence is TGTGCCGGCAGTCAAGGACAGGGCGGCGTTGACTTC. This gives the protein CAGSQGQGGVDF. The variable domain in full, with the rest retrieved from reference TRBV28 and TRBJ2-5, is DVKVTQSSRYLVKRTGEKVFLECVQDMDHENMFWYRQDPGLGLRLIYFSYDVKMKEKGDIPEGYSVSREKKERFSLILESASTNQTSMYLCAGSQGQGGVDFGPGTRLLVL.

This clonotype was detected a few times. The chain joins TRBV28 to TRBJ1-3; D is undetermined. CDR3 length equals 13 residues. Germline CDR1 is MDHEN and CDR2 is SYDVKM. Trimming stripped 3 bases from V and 9 bases from J, with 12 bases between. The CDR3 is CASSFRRRSTIYF. The CDR3 DNA reads as TGTGCCAGCAGTTTCCGAAGAAGAAGCACCATATATTTT.

In its sample, this clonotype was seen many times. The CDR3 DNA reads TGCAGTGCACAAGACAGGGGCAATCAGCCCCAGCATTTT. The encoded protein is CSAQDRGNQPQHF. The J gene is TRBJ1-5, the V gene TRBV20-1; the match to TRBD1 covers 7 bases. This CDR3 has 13 amino acids. The germline gives CDR1 DFQATT, CDR2 SNEGSKA (reference sequence). The V gene end was trimmed by 6 bases and the J gene end by 2 bases; junction bases not matched to a gene: 4.

This clonotype was detected ten times or more. The chain employs TRBV18 and TRBJ2-7; 7 bases are a match to TRBD1. This CDR3 contains 15 residues. Trimming took 2 bases from V and 6 from J; bases not matched to a gene: 10. Germline V gives CDR1 KGHSH, CDR2 LQKENI. This CDR3 is CASSPNLGGLSEQYF. The CDR3 region has the DNA TGTGCCAGCTCACCAAACCTAGGGGGCCTCTCCGAGCAGTACTTC.